The TCR beta chain described here comes from a study of blood T cells in healthy people across ages. Germline V gives CDR1 SEHNR, CDR2 FQNEAQ (reference sequence). The CDR3 consists of 19 residues. V was cut by 4 bases and J by 4 bases, with 27 bases left in between. Sample-barcoded 5' priming and a J-beta primer mix drove a second PCR of 7 to 11 cycles. TCRdb reprocessed the 5' RACE reads with MiXCR, giving one entry per CDR3 protein. The sample records more than 1.4 million distinct CDR3 sequences, roughly 40% being singletons. Sequenced material: blood. This sequence was found in a woman aged 18-30 years in good health. J is TRBJ2-3 and V is TRBV7-9; D tentatively reads TRBD1 or TRBD2 (5 bases each). CDR3 loop: CASSSRGARAKLFADTQYF. The CDR3 bases are TGTGCCAGCAGCTCCCGGGGCGCTAGGGCAAAACTTTTTGCAGATACGCAGTATTTT. The variable domain in full, completed from reference TRBV7-9 and TRBJ2-3, reads DTGVSQNPRHKITKRGQNVTFRCDPISEHNRLYWYRQTLGQGPEFLTYFQNEAQLEKSRLLSDRFSAERPKGSFSTLEIQRTEQGDSAMYLCASSSRGARAKLFADTQYFGPGTRLTVL.